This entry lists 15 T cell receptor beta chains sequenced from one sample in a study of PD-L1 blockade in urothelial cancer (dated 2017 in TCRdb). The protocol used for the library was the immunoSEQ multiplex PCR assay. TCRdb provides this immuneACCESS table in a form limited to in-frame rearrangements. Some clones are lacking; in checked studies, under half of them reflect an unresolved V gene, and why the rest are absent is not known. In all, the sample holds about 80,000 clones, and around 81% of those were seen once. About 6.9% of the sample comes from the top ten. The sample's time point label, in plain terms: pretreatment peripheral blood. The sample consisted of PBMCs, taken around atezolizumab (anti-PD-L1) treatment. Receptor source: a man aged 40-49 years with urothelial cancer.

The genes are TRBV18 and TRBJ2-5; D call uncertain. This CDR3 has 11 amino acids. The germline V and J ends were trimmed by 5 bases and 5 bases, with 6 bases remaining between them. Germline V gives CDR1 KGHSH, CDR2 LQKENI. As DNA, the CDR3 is TGTGCCAGCTCATCCCCGGAGACCCAGTACTTC. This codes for CASSSPETQYF.

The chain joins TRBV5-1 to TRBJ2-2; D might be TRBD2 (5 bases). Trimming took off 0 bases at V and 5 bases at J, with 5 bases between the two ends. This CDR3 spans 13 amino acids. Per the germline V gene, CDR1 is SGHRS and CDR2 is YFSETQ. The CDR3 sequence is CASSLGRTGELFF. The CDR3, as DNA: TGCGCCAGCAGCTTGGGGAGGACCGGGGAGCTGTTTTTT. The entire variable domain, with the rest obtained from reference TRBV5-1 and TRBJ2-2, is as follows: KAGVTQTPRYLIKTRGQQVTLSCSPISGHRSVSWYQQTPGQGLQFLFEYFSETQRNKGNFPGRFSGRQFSNSRSEMNVSTLELGDSALYLCASSLGRTGELFFGEGSRLTVL.

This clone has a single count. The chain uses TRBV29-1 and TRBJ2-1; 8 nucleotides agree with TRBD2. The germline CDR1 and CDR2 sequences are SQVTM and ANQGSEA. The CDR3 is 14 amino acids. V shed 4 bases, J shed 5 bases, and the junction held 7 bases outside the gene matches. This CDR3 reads CSVAVSGTNNEQFF. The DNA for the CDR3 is TGCAGCGTTGCGGTTAGCGGGACAAACAATGAGCAGTTCTTC.

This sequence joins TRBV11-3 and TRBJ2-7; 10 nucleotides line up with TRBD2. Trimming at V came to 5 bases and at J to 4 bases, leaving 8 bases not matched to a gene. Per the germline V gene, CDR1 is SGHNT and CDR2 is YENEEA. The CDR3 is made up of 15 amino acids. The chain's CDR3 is CASSPGVAGGYEQYF. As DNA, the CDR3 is TGTGCCAGCAGCCCCGGGGTAGCGGGAGGATACGAGCAGTACTTC.

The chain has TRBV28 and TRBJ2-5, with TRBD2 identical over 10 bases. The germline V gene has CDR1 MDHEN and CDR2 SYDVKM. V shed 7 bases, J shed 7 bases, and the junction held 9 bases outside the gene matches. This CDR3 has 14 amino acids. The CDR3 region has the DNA TGTGCCAGCAAGGAAGCGGGAGGGCCCGGGACCCAGTACTTC. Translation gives CASKEAGGPGTQYF.

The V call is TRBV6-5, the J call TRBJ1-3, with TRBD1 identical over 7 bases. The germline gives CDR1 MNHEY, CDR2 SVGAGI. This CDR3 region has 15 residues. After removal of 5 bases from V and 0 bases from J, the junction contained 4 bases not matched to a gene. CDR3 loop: CASSRTGVSGNTIYF. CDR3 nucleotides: TGTGCCAGCAGTCGTACAGGGGTCTCTGGAAACACCATATATTTT.

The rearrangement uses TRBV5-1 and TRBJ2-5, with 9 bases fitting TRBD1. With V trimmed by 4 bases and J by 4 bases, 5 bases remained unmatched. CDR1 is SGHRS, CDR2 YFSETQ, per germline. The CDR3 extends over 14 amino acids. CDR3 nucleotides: TGCGCCAGCAGCCCGGGACAGGGTAGAGAGACCCAGTACTTC. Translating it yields CASSPGQGRETQYF.

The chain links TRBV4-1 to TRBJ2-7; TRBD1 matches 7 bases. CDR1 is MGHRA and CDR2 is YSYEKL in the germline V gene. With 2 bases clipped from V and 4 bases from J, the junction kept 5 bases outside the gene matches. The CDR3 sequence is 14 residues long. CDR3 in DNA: TGCGCCAGCAGCCAAACCGGGACAGAGTACGAGCAGTACTTC. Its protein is CASSQTGTEYEQYF.

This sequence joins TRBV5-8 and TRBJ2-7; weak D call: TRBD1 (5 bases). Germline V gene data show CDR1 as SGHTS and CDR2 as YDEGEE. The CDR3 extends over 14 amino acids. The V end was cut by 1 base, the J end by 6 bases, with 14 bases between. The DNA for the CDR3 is TGTGCCAGCAGCTTGAGCAGGGTGCGAGGCGAGCAGTACTTC. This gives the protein CASSLSRVRGEQYF.

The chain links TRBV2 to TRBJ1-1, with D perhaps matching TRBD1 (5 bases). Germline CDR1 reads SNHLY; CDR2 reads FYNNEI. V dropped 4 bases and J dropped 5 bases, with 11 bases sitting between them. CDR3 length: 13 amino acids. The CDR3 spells CASSADSRTEAFF. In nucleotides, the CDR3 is TGTGCCAGCAGTGCAGACAGCAGGACTGAAGCTTTCTTT.

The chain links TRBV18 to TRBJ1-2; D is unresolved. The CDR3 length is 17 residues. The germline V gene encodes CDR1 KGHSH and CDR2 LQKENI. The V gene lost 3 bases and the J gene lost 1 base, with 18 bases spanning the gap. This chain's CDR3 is CASSPRGTSLLNYGYTF. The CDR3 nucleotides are TGTGCCAGCTCACCCCGGGGTACTTCCTTACTTAACTATGGCTACACCTTC.

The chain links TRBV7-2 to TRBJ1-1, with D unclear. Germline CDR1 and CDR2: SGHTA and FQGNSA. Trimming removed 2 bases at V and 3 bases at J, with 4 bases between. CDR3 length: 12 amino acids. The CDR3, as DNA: TGTGCCAGCAGCTTACGGGACACTGAAGCTTTCTTT. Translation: CASSLRDTEAFF.

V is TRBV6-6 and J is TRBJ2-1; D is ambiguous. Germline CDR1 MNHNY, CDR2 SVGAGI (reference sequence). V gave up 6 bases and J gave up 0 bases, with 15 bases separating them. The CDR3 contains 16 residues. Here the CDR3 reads CASSPKSVSSYNEQFF. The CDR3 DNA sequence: TGTGCCAGCAGCCCCAAGTCGGTAAGCTCCTACAATGAGCAGTTCTTC.

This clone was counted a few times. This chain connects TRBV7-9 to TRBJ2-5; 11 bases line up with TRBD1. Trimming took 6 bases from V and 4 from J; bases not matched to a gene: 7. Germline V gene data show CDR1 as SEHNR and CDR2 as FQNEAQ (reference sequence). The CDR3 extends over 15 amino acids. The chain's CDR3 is CASSTAGTGGETQYF. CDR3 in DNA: TGTGCCAGCAGTACAGCCGGGACAGGGGGAGAGACCCAGTACTTC.

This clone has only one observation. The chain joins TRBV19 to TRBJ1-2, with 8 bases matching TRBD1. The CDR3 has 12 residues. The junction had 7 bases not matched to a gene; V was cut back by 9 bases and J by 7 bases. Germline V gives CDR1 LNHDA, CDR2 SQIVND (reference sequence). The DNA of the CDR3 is TGTGCCAGCCGGACAGGGATGGGTGGCTACACCTTC. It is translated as CASRTGMGGYTF.